This entry is about one T cell receptor beta chain. Its antigen remains unknown. The read gets to within 3 residues of the CDR3 end, and the germline J gene fills in the rest. Germline loops: CDR1 SGHTA, CDR2 FQGTGA. This CDR3 has 13 amino acids. Between the trimmed V and J ends, which lost 1 base and 7 bases, there was a span of 7 bases. The data belong to a study of T cells in women clearing cervical HPV infection. The overall study: Cases' blood sampling followed lesion detection by median about 21 weeks (90 to 200). HLA type could not be excluded as a confounder.

Generated by immunoSEQ multiplex PCR, the TCRdb table keeps only in-frame clones and is missing some. The sample table sets out around 35,000 clones. Broader study findings: TRBV6-7 relative abundance averaged roughly 0.1% in cases and about 0.17% in controls. CIN3+ cases had significantly higher TCR richness than controls; evenness did not differ.

The sequencing sample was made of blood buffy coat. This rearrangement joins TRBV7-3 to TRBJ2-2, with D possibly being TRBD1 (5 bases). The sequence was obtained from a woman aged 18-69 years with a cervical HPV16 infection that either progressed to CIN3+ or cleared (not recorded which). The CDR3 here is CASSLSRDGELFF. The CDR3 DNA, read in part, is TGTGCCAGCAGCTTAAGCAGGGACGGGGAG.